This TCR beta chain was sequenced in a study of neoadjuvant anti-PD-1 for oral cavity cancer. Method: immunoSEQ multiplex PCR; TCRdb's copy keeps in-frame clones and lacks some. This table holds about 61,000 clones, more than 60% found once. The germline V gene encodes CDR1 MNHEY and CDR2 SVGAGI. The ends were cut back, 7 bases at V and 3 bases at J, with 15 bases in the middle. The CDR3 runs 15 residues. Study findings and constraints: Post-nivolumab, blood T cell clonality was significantly elevated in non-responders.

To note about this clone: Antigen specificity is unknown.

Sequencing used PBMCs, obtained before nivolumab (anti-PD-1) treatment. The rearrangement joins TRBV6-5 to TRBJ2-2, with a possible D match to TRBD2 (6 bases). This sequence was found in a person aged 40-85 years with oral cavity squamous cell carcinoma. The CDR3 DNA reads as TGTGCCAGCACTCCCGAACGGGACTACACCGGGGAGCTGTTTTTT. Protein sequence: CASTPERDYTGELFF.